The clone carrying this T cell receptor beta chain was detected once. CDR1 and CDR2 (germline): LGHDT, YNNKEL (reference sequence). This CDR3 is built from 15 residues. V was pared by 4 bases and J by 10 bases, with 7 bases of the junction left unmatched. Profiled with immunoSEQ multiplex PCR; TCRdb holds only in-frame clones, not every one. The sample shows over 100,000 clones, about 89% of them seen only once. This record belongs to a study of blood T cell repertoires in COVID-19. The rearrangement links TRBV3-1 (or the pseudogene TRBV3-2) to TRBJ1-6, with 10 bases identical to TRBD1. The source material was peripheral blood. The source is a woman between 65 and 79 years old with COVID-19, enrolled during active disease. CDR3: CASSPGQGKGSPLHF. In DNA form, the CDR3 reads TGTGCCAGCAGCCCGGGACAGGGGAAGGGGTCACCCCTCCACTTT.